This T cell receptor beta chain was sequenced for a study of T cell responses to AZD1222 COVID-19 vaccine. A remark on this clone: Antigen unknown.

Sequencing was performed with immunoSEQ multiplex PCR; in TCRdb, only in-frame clones are kept and a portion is missing. The data show 100,000 to 150,000 clones, around 87% seen once. Findings of the study overall: Spike-specific TCR breadth and depth went up after people got two AZD1222 doses. Of spike-specific TCRs, nearly half reportedly target regions left unmutated in variants. Donors were largely white British and mainly female; clonal diversity was possibly underestimated.

The CDR3 length is 15 residues. The germline V gene encodes CDR1 GTSNPN and CDR2 SVGIG (reference sequence). V dropped 0 bases and J dropped 4; count of bases not matched to a gene: 6. Doses given second, at about 4 or about 12 weeks, were pooled. The chain employs TRBV30 and TRBJ1-5; 7 bases align to TRBD1. The source is an adult who received the AZD1222 COVID-19 vaccine. The material was peripheral blood, obtained 28 days after the second AZD1222 dose. In nucleotides, the CDR3 is TGTGCCTGGAGTGTAGGGACAGTTAGAAATCAGCCCCAGCATTTT. Amino acids: CAWSVGTVRNQPQHF.